Each of the 24 T cell receptor beta chains below was sequenced from the same sample in a study of blood T cells in healthy people across ages. Alongside a J-beta primer mix, a sample-barcoded 5' primer served in a second PCR lasting 7 to 11 cycles. From the 5' RACE reads, TCRdb called clonotypes with MiXCR, one entry per CDR3 protein. Of about 1.6 million distinct CDR3 sequences listed, roughly a third are singletons. The sample was blood. The receptors stem from a woman in her 30s in good health.

This clonotype was seen only a few times. The V call is TRBV14, the J call TRBJ2-1, with TRBD2 matching 7 bases. The CDR3 spans 16 residues. Germline CDR1 reads SGHDN; CDR2 reads FVKESK. V trimming: 9 bases; J trimming: 6 bases; junction bases outside the gene matches: 17. The CDR3 sequence is CARRTRNHFGSNEQFF. CDR3 bases: TGTGCCAGGCGGACTAGGAATCACTTCGGATCCAATGAGCAGTTCTTC.

This chain connects TRBV27 to TRBJ2-7; 9 positions agree with TRBD2. CDR3 length: 14 residues. J lost 4 bases, V lost 3 bases, and 4 bases had no gene match. From germline, CDR1 is MNHEY and CDR2 SMNVEV (reference sequence). Here the CDR3 reads CASSLASGKYEQYF. DNA of the CDR3: TGTGCCAGCAGTTTGGCTAGCGGGAAATACGAGCAGTACTTC.

In its sample, this clonotype was seen a few times. This chain joins TRBV4-1 and TRBJ2-3; TRBD1 might be the D (5 bases). Germline V CDR1 and CDR2: MGHRA, YSYEKL. V lost 0 bases and J 4 bases, leaving 11 bases between the germline ends. The CDR3 is 15 amino acids. As DNA, the CDR3 is TGCGCCAGCAGCCAAGATGGGGCAGAGGCAGATACGCAGTATTTT. This encodes CASSQDGAEADTQYF.

This clonotype was picked up a small number of times. V gene TRBV27 combines with J gene TRBJ1-1; D remains unclear. The CDR3 has 15 residues. CDR1 is MNHEY, CDR2 SMNVEV, per germline (reference sequence). V shed 2 bases and J shed 6 bases, with 16 bases lying between them. In DNA, the CDR3 is TGTGCCAGCAGTTTAGTAGCGGGCGCTCGGCCTGAAGCTTTCTTT. Translation: CASSLVAGARPEAFF.

The table lists this clonotype with a few counts. The rearrangement joins TRBV4-1 to TRBJ1-5; D not certain. The V gene's germline CDR1 is MGHRA and CDR2 YSYEKL. There are 15 residues in the CDR3. V dropped 0 bases and J dropped 9 bases, with 15 bases sitting between them. Written as DNA, the CDR3 is TGCGCCAGCAGCCAAGATCTGAGGGTGACCGGGCCCCAGCATTTT. It yields the protein CASSQDLRVTGPQHF.

The CDR3 loop is CASSVDSGGYEKLFF. The CDR3 DNA sequence: TGTGCCAGCAGCGTAGATTCCGGGGGTTATGAAAAACTGTTTTTT. The chain couples TRBV9 to TRBJ1-4; D is possibly TRBD1 (5 bases). Trimming removed 0 bases from V and 6 bases from J, with 12 bases in between. The germline gives CDR1 SGDLS, CDR2 YYNGEE. This CDR3 comprises 15 residues.

This clonotype was seen a handful of times. The gene calls are TRBV12-3 or TRBV12-4 and TRBJ2-3; TRBD2 aligns across 7 bases. This CDR3 is built from 13 residues. J lost 4 bases, V lost 8 bases, and 6 bases had no gene match. The CDR3 loop is CASGRAGADTQYF. CDR3 DNA: TGTGCCAGCGGCCGGGCGGGGGCAGATACGCAGTATTTT.

The V gene is TRBV7-9, the J gene TRBJ1-2; D is undetermined. The germline CDR1 and CDR2 sequences are SEHNR and FQNEAQ (reference sequence). The CDR3 spans 15 residues. V lost 2 bases and J lost 2, with 12 bases in between. The DNA for the CDR3 is TGTGCCAGCAGCTTACCGGCAGGTACAAACTATGGCTACACCTTC. This gives the protein CASSLPAGTNYGYTF. The variable domain in full, with the rest retrieved from reference TRBV7-9 and TRBJ1-2, is DTGVSQNPRHKITKRGQNVTFRCDPISEHNRLYWYRQTLGQGPEFLTYFQNEAQLEKSRLLSDRFSAERPKGSFSTLEIQRTEQGDSAMYLCASSLPAGTNYGYTFGSGTRLTVV.

The chain uses TRBV5-1 and TRBJ1-2; possible D gene TRBD1, 5 bases. This CDR3 is built from 15 residues. V was pared by 4 bases and J by 4 bases, with 17 bases between. Per germline, CDR1 SGHRS and CDR2 YFSETQ. CDR3 bases: TGCGCCAGCAGCCCCGACGGGACCGTGGTCTATGGCTACACCTTC. Its protein is CASSPDGTVVYGYTF.

Ten or more counts support this clonotype. The V call is TRBV27, the J call TRBJ2-5, with D perhaps matching TRBD2 (5 bases). With 6 bases removed from V and 0 bases from J, the gap between germline ends came to 17 bases. Germline V gives CDR1 MNHEY, CDR2 SMNVEV (reference sequence). This CDR3 has 16 amino acids. The CDR3 here is CASRERARGYQETQYF. CDR3 DNA sequence: TGTGCCAGCAGGGAACGGGCCAGAGGGTACCAAGAGACCCAGTACTTC.

The rearrangement uses TRBV5-1 and TRBJ2-5, with TRBD2 matching over 7 bases. The germline gives CDR1 SGHRS, CDR2 YFSETQ. The CDR3 contains 15 residues. V dropped 2 bases and J dropped 2; count of bases not matched to a gene: 6. CDR3 DNA: TGCGCCAGCAGCTTACTCTGGGGGGGGCAAGAGACCCAGTACTTC. It yields the protein CASSLLWGGQETQYF.

This clonotype was counted between two and nine times. The CDR3 loop is CASSPPTSGSYEQYF. DNA of the CDR3: TGTGCCAGCTCACCACCGACTAGCGGGAGTTACGAGCAGTACTTC. The J gene is TRBJ2-7, the V gene TRBV18; 12 bases are a match to TRBD2. Germline trimming cut 0 bases from V and 4 bases from J; bases unmatched to any gene: 1. Germline V gene lookup returns CDR1 KGHSH and CDR2 LQKENI. There are 15 residues in the CDR3.

This clonotype was recorded a few times. This sequence joins TRBV12-3 or TRBV12-4 and TRBJ2-1; D call uncertain. The CDR3 has 13 residues. V dropped 3 bases and J dropped 6 bases, with 9 bases sitting between them. DNA for the CDR3: TGTGCCAGCAGTTTCGATCTAGGCAATGAGCAGTTCTTC. It is translated as CASSFDLGNEQFF.

The table lists this clonotype with a few counts. The chain uses TRBV3-1 and TRBJ2-3, with D perhaps TRBD1 or TRBD2 (6 bases each). V dropped 2 bases and J dropped 4 bases, with 13 bases sitting between them. Germline V gene lookup returns CDR1 LGHDT and CDR2 YNNKEL (reference sequence). This CDR3 is built from 15 residues. CDR3 amino acids: CASSQRRGRADTQYF. For the CDR3, the DNA is TGTGCCAGCAGCCAACGCCGGGGGCGCGCAGATACGCAGTATTTT.

This clonotype was seen a handful of times. The rearrangement links TRBV20-1 to TRBJ2-7; D may be TRBD1 (5 bases). V was pared by 5 bases and J by 0 bases, with 20 bases between. Germline lookup yields CDR1 DFQATT and CDR2 SNEGSKA (reference sequence). The CDR3 spans 16 residues. The DNA for the CDR3 is TGCAGTGCTCCTGACTGGGGCAGGGCGAGCTCCTACGAGCAGTACTTC. It specifies CSAPDWGRASSYEQYF.

This clonotype was recorded once. The chain has TRBV7-9 and TRBJ2-7; the match to TRBD2 covers 9 bases. The J call may be in error: the DNA end matches TRBJ2-5 better. Per germline, CDR1 SEHNR and CDR2 FQNEAQ (reference sequence). The CDR3 length is 13 residues. CDR3 region: CASLLAGAETQYF. The DNA for the CDR3 is TGTGCCAGCTTACTAGCGGGCGCAGAGACCCAGTACTTC.

This clonotype was counted only a few times. This chain connects TRBV7-3 to TRBJ2-7, with D perhaps assigned TRBD1 or TRBD2 (5 bases each). The germline V gene encodes CDR1 SGHTA and CDR2 FQGTGA. With 4 bases removed from V and 5 bases from J, the gap between germline ends came to 15 bases. The CDR3 runs to 14 residues. Written as DNA, the CDR3 is TGTGCCAGCAGCTCTCCGGGACCTTCCCACGAGCAGTACTTC. Its protein is CASSSPGPSHEQYF. Variable domain in full (rest from reference TRBV7-3 and TRBJ2-7): GAGVSQTPSNKVTEKGKYVELRCDPISGHTALYWYRQSLGQGPEFLIYFQGTGAADDSGLPNDRFFAVRPEGSVSTLKIQRTERGDSAVYLCASSSPGPSHEQYFGPGTRLTVT.

This clonotype has only a few counts. V gene TRBV7-3 combines with J gene TRBJ2-1, with TRBD2 identical over 9 bases. The germline CDR1 and CDR2 sequences are SGHTA and FQGTGA. CDR3 length equals 16 residues. The V and J ends lost 5 bases and 5 bases, in that order; junction bases with no gene match: 10. The CDR3 sequence is CASSPSSGRTNNEQFF. DNA for the CDR3: TGTGCCAGCAGCCCCTCCAGCGGGAGGACCAACAATGAGCAGTTCTTC.

The chain joins TRBV15 to TRBJ1-1, with D perhaps matching TRBD1 (5 bases). This CDR3 has 12 amino acids. V lost 8 bases, J lost 6 bases, and 13 bases lay in between. From germline, CDR1 is LNHNV and CDR2 YYDKDF (reference sequence). In nucleotides, the CDR3 is TGTGCCACCGAGGCCAGGGCTTCTGAAGCTTTCTTT. Its translation is CATEARASEAFF.

This clonotype came up a few times. The chain employs TRBV12-3 or TRBV12-4 and TRBJ2-1; 16 nucleotides agree with TRBD2. CDR3 length: 20 amino acids. After removal of 5 bases from V and 8 bases from J, the junction contained 18 bases not matched to a gene. CDR3 region: CASSPGQGGLAGGPLDEQFF. The CDR3 bases are TGTGCCAGCAGTCCAGGACAGGGGGGACTAGCGGGAGGGCCTCTGGATGAGCAGTTCTTC.

Concerning this clonotype itself: Its ends do not fully match the called genes, so a read error is possible. V usage is TRBV18 and J usage is TRBJ2-3; 7 positions match TRBD2. The CDR3 extends over 16 amino acids. From germline, CDR1 is KGHSH and CDR2 LQKENI. The CDR3 DNA is TGTGCCAGCTCACCACTGGCTAGCGGTGGCACAGATACGCGGTATTTT. Translating gives CASSPLASGGTDTRYF.

This sequence joins TRBV5-1 and TRBJ2-7, with TRBD1 matching over 11 bases. V trimming: 3 bases; J trimming: 3 bases; junction bases outside the gene matches: 5. Germline V gene data show CDR1 as SGHRS and CDR2 as YFSETQ. The CDR3 is 15 residues long. The CDR3 region is CASSSGQGEYYEQYF. CDR3 bases: TGCGCCAGCAGCTCGGGACAGGGGGAATACTACGAGCAGTACTTC.

This clonotype was found a few times. One junction end disagrees with the germline gene, perhaps due to a read error. The rearrangement joins TRBV7-9 to TRBJ2-3, with unresolved D. The CDR3 sequence is 15 residues long. Germline loops: CDR1 SEHNR, CDR2 FQNEAQ (reference sequence). The CDR3 here is CANSLVKGSGDTQYF. The CDR3 DNA follows: TGTGCCAACAGCTTAGTCAAGGGCTCAGGAGATACGCAGTATTTT.

This clonotype came up many times. The rearrangement links TRBV28 to TRBJ2-5; unclear D gene. The CDR3 length is 10 residues. Germline CDR1 is MDHEN and CDR2 is SYDVKM. Trimming removed 8 bases at V and 5 bases at J, with 6 bases between. As DNA, the CDR3 is TGTGCCAGCCGTAGGGAGACCCAGTACTTC. Its protein product is CASRRETQYF.